Detailed here is one T cell receptor (beta chain). This specimen comes from a study of control samples from healthy donors and cancer patients. Profiling relied on immunoSEQ multiplex PCR, and the TCRdb table lists in-frame clones only, not all of them. Of 120,000 or so clones in the sample, around 93% were seen once. The receptor's source is a man aged 45-60 years with head and neck cancer. The sequenced sample was PBMCs.

CDR3 sequence: CASRDYRNTEAFF. The CDR3 DNA reads as TGTGCCAGCAGAGATTACAGGAACACTGAAGCTTTCTTT. This rearrangement joins TRBV12-3 or TRBV12-4 to TRBJ1-1; unclear D gene. V gave up 6 bases and J gave up 1 base, with 9 bases separating them. The CDR3 loop spans 13 amino acids.